This T cell receptor beta chain was found in a study of glioma-infiltrating T cells. The iRepertoire nested amplicon-rescue multiplex PCR amplified TCR alpha and beta CDR3s from RNA. Tissue mRNA or PBMC total RNA, about 85-400 ng, went into one-step reverse transcription and amplification. Via MiXCR, TCRdb re-called the multiplex PCR reads, giving one row per CDR3 protein. The sample yields around 180,000 distinct CDR3 sequences, roughly 45% seen once. The CDR3 contains 16 residues. The junction had 8 bases not matched to a gene; V was cut back by 0 bases and J by 4 bases. The germline V gene has CDR1 SGHRS and CDR2 YFSETQ. Study conclusions and caveats: Tissue-blood divergence was below expectation in non-neoplastic patients, above in gliomas. Tissue and blood shared very few CDR3 sequences.

As to this clonotype: The target antigen is unknown.

This clonotype was obtained from a human donor with low-grade glioma or glioblastoma, undergoing nonglioma brain surgery, or in good health (not recorded which). The source material was glioma tissue, nonneoplastic brain tissue, or PBMCs (not recorded which). This chain links TRBV5-1 with TRBJ2-5, with 8 bases lining up with TRBD2. CDR3 DNA: TGCGCCAGCAGCTTGGTGTTACGGGAGGGGGTAGAGACCCAGTACTTC. This gives the protein CASSLVLREGVETQYF.